One sample yielded the 23 T cell receptor beta chains listed below, sequenced in a study of OX40 agonist ivuxolimab in advanced cancers. Sequencing used immunoSEQ multiplex PCR; TCRdb keeps in-frame clones, though not all of them. The sample contains more than 95,000 clones, roughly 94% of which appear only once. The sample consisted of CD4+ or CD8+ T cells sorted from blood, taken in a trial of the OX40 agonist ivuxolimab. The receptors here all came from an adult with an advanced solid tumor such as melanoma, head and neck, liver or kidney cancer.

The chain carries TRBV29-1 and TRBJ2-3; possibly TRBD1 for D (6 bases). The CDR3 is made up of 12 amino acids. Germline CDR1 reads SQVTM; CDR2 reads ANQGSEA. Trimming pared 7 bases from V and 2 bases from J, leaving 10 bases between. The CDR3 protein is CSAGHHTDTQYF. The CDR3 nucleotides are TGCAGCGCGGGACACCACACAGATACGCAGTATTTT.

V usage is TRBV5-8 and J usage is TRBJ1-1, with D perhaps TRBD1 (5 bases). Trimming left V 0 bases short and J 1 base short, with 7 bases between. The CDR3 length is 14 residues. Germline V gene sequence: CDR1 SGHTS, CDR2 YDEGEE. CDR3: CASSLAGRNTEAFF. For the CDR3, the DNA is TGTGCCAGCAGCTTGGCAGGGCGGAACACTGAAGCTTTCTTT.

The rearrangement uses TRBV10-2 and TRBJ1-6, with D possibly being TRBD1 (5 bases). Germline loops: CDR1 WSHSY, CDR2 SAAADI. The length of the CDR3 is 15 residues. The V end was cut by 0 bases, the J end by 6 bases, with 9 bases between. CDR3 bases: TGCGCCAGCAGTGAGTCGGGGCAGTCTAATTCACCCCTCCACTTT. Protein sequence: CASSESGQSNSPLHF.

The count of this clone is one. The rearrangement uses TRBV12-5 and TRBJ1-5; the D is unclear. Germline CDR1 LGHNT, CDR2 FRNRAP. This CDR3 is built from 14 residues. V lost 6 bases to trimming and J lost 1 base, with 10 bases between them. This CDR3 reads CASGLDTSNQPQHF. CDR3 DNA sequence: TGTGCTAGTGGCCTAGACACAAGCAATCAGCCCCAGCATTTT.

The V call is TRBV18, the J call TRBJ2-7; no clear D gene. Per the germline V gene, CDR1 is KGHSH and CDR2 is LQKENI. The CDR3 is made up of 15 amino acids. V lost 3 bases to trimming and J lost 3 bases, with 15 bases between them. The CDR3: CASSPLLGNYYEQYF. CDR3 DNA: TGTGCCAGCTCACCCCTCTTAGGGAATTACTACGAGCAGTACTTC.

This chain joins TRBV5-1 and TRBJ1-3; D remains ambiguous. V lost 0 bases, J lost 0 bases, and 10 bases lay in between. The CDR3 is made up of 16 amino acids. Looked up from germline, CDR1 is SGHRS and CDR2 is YFSETQ. The CDR3 loop reads CASSLEGQNSGNTIYF. The DNA of the CDR3 is TGCGCCAGCAGCTTGGAGGGCCAGAACTCTGGAAACACCATATATTTT.

The CDR3 region is CASRKGREGLSPQYF. The CDR3 bases are TGCGCCAGCAGAAAAGGACGGGAGGGACTTTCCCCTCAGTACTTC. The chain combines TRBV10-2 with TRBJ2-4; 8 nucleotides agree with TRBD2. In germline, CDR1 is WSHSY, CDR2 SAAADI. The J segment lost 12 bases and the V segment lost 6 bases, leaving 16 bases of the junction unmatched. This CDR3 region has 15 residues.

CDR3 DNA: TGTGCCAGCAGCTTACCCCAGGGCCCTTACGAGCAGTACTTC. It yields the protein CASSLPQGPYEQYF. The chain has TRBV5-4 and TRBJ2-7, with a weak D call TRBD1 (5 bases). Germline values: CDR1 SGHNT, CDR2 YYREEE (reference sequence). Trimming took 2 bases from V and 4 from J, leaving 13 bases between them. The CDR3 consists of 14 residues.

The J gene is TRBJ2-3, the V gene TRBV5-1, with D perhaps TRBD1 (5 bases). The V gene lost 4 bases and the J gene lost 2 bases, with 20 bases spanning the gap. The CDR3 sequence is 17 residues long. Germline CDR1 is SGHRS and CDR2 is YFSETQ. Here the CDR3 reads CASSKAPSGRNTDTQYF. CDR3 coding DNA: TGCGCCAGCAGCAAGGCCCCCTCAGGGCGAAACACAGATACGCAGTATTTT.

The chain carries TRBV7-2 and TRBJ1-1; D unclear. CDR3 size: 15 residues. V was shortened by 1 base and J by 3 bases, with 12 bases between the two germline ends. Germline V lookup: CDR1 SGHTA, CDR2 FQGNSA. CDR3 nucleotides: TGTGCCAGCAGCTTAGGTCGGGTTGGGGACACTGAAGCTTTCTTT. The encoded protein is CASSLGRVGDTEAFF.

The chain has TRBV6-5 and TRBJ1-2; D perhaps matches TRBD1 (5 bases). Trimming left V 7 bases short and J 8 bases short, with 23 bases between. The germline gives CDR1 MNHEY, CDR2 SVGAGI. This CDR3 comprises 15 residues. CDR3 nucleotides: TGTGCCAGCACTCTTTTCCGGGACTCCACCGGGGGCTACACCTTC. Protein: CASTLFRDSTGGYTF.

This rearrangement joins TRBV30 to TRBJ2-1; 10 bases fit TRBD2. Germline V CDR1 and CDR2: GTSNPN, SVGIG (reference sequence). The ends lost 0 bases at V and 3 bases at J; junction bases unmatched: 11. The CDR3 loop spans 18 amino acids. CDR3 amino acids: CAWSVGWTGTSVYNEQFF. In DNA form, the CDR3 reads TGTGCCTGGAGTGTAGGCTGGACCGGGACTAGCGTCTACAATGAGCAGTTCTTC.

This clone occurred once. This sequence joins TRBV5-5 and TRBJ1-2; TRBD1 is a possible D gene (5 bases). The CDR3 extends over 14 amino acids. Germline V CDR1 and CDR2: SGHKS, YYEKEE (reference sequence). The V and J ends lost 6 bases and 4 bases respectively, with 16 bases between them. DNA of the CDR3: TGTGCCAGCACCTTTTTAGGCACAGGCTATGGCTACACCTTC. Encoded protein: CASTFLGTGYGYTF. Combining the CDR3 with reference TRBV5-5 and TRBJ1-2 gives the whole variable domain DAGVTQSPTHLIKTRGQQVTLRCSPISGHKSVSWYQQVLGQGPQFIFQYYEKEERGRGNFPDRFSARQFPNYSSELNVNALLLGDSALYLCASTFLGTGYGYTFGSGTRLTVV.

This chain connects TRBV5-4 to TRBJ1-6; D unclear. This CDR3 is built from 12 residues. V dropped 0 bases and J dropped 10 bases, with 5 bases sitting between them. Germline loops: CDR1 SGHNT, CDR2 YYREEE (reference sequence). CDR3 DNA sequence: TGTGCCAGCAGCTTGGATAGGTCACCCCTCCACTTT. Protein sequence: CASSLDRSPLHF.

V is TRBV6-5 and J is TRBJ2-5; 8 bases align to TRBD1. V was pared by 6 bases and J by 4 bases, with 10 bases of the junction left unmatched. This CDR3 contains 15 residues. Per germline, CDR1 MNHEY and CDR2 SVGAGI. Written as DNA, the CDR3 is TGTGCCAGCAGCCTACAGGGGGGTAAGCGAGAGACCCAGTACTTC. This translates into CASSLQGGKRETQYF.

CDR3 coding DNA: TGTGCCAGCCCTTTGGGGCGGGGAGGGTTAGGAGATACGCAGTATTTT. Protein sequence: CASPLGRGGLGDTQYF. V usage is TRBV21-1 and J usage is TRBJ2-3; the tabulated D call, TRBD2, remains unverified against the DNA. TRBV21-1 is noted as a pseudogene. The CDR3 contains 16 residues.

V usage is TRBV7-6 and J usage is TRBJ2-2; D is uncertain. The CDR3 is 14 residues long. Trimming left V 5 bases short and J 3 bases short, with 10 bases between. The germline CDR1 and CDR2 sequences are SGHVS and FNYEAQ. CDR3: CASSIQEDTGELFF. CDR3 nucleotide sequence: TGTGCCAGCAGCATCCAAGAGGACACCGGGGAGCTGTTTTTT.

This rearrangement joins TRBV18 to TRBJ2-2; the D call may be TRBD1 or TRBD2 (5 bases each). This CDR3 contains 14 residues. The germline V and J ends were trimmed by 2 bases and 7 bases, with 11 bases remaining between them. CDR1 is KGHSH and CDR2 is LQKENI in the germline V gene. The CDR3 DNA sequence: TGTGCCAGCTCACCAAGGGACGGAAACGGGGAGCTGTTTTTT. This translates into CASSPRDGNGELFF.

The V gene is TRBV19, the J gene TRBJ1-2, with D perhaps matching TRBD1 (5 bases). The germline V gene has CDR1 LNHDA and CDR2 SQIVND (reference sequence). Trimming pared 3 bases from V and 4 bases from J, leaving 12 bases between. CDR3 size: 14 residues. This chain's CDR3 is CASSMGPMAYGYTF. The DNA for the CDR3 is TGTGCCAGTAGTATGGGACCTATGGCCTATGGCTACACCTTC.

This chain uses TRBV25-1 with TRBJ2-5; D might be TRBD1 (6 bases). The CDR3 has 16 amino acids. The germline gives CDR1 MGHDK, CDR2 SYGVNS. Between the trimmed V and J ends, which lost 1 base and 7 bases, there was a span of 19 bases. DNA of the CDR3: TGTGCCAGCAGTGAATCCCAGGGGTGGCCGGGCGGGACCCAGTACTTC. Translated, it gives CASSESQGWPGGTQYF.

The chain joins TRBV5-8 to TRBJ1-3; a possible D gene is TRBD1 (5 bases). V was cut by 3 bases and J by 1 base, with 8 bases left in between. This CDR3 has 14 amino acids. Germline-derived CDR1 and CDR2 are SGHTS and YDEGEE. CDR3 region: CASSWDGSGNTIYF. CDR3 DNA: TGTGCCAGCAGCTGGGACGGTTCTGGAAACACCATATATTTT.

The chain combines TRBV7-8 with TRBJ1-3; D gene unclear. Trimming cost V 5 bases and J 4 bases, with 12 bases left between them. CDR3 length: 14 residues. Germline V gene sequence: CDR1 SGHVS, CDR2 FQNEAQ. CDR3 in amino acids: CASSPRWMGNTIYF. The DNA of the CDR3 is TGTGCCAGCAGCCCGAGGTGGATGGGAAACACCATATATTTT.

V is TRBV7-8 and J is TRBJ2-5, with 8 bases matching TRBD2. This CDR3 has 14 amino acids. The ends lost 4 bases at V and 3 bases at J; junction bases unmatched: 4. The germline CDR1 and CDR2 sequences are SGHVS and FQNEAQ. The CDR3, as DNA: TGTGCCAGCAGCTCCTTTAGCGGGAAAGAGACCCAGTACTTC. Translated, it gives CASSSFSGKETQYF.